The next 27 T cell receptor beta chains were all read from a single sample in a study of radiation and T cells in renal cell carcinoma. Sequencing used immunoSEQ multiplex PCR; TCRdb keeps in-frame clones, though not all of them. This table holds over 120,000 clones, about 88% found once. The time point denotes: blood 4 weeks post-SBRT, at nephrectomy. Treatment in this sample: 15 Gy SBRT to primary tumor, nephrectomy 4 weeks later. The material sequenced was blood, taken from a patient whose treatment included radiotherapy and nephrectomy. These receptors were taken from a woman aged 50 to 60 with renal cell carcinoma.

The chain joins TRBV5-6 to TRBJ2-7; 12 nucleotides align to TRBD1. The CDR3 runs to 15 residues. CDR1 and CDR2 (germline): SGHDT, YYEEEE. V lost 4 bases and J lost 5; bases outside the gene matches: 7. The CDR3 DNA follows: TGTGCCAGCAGCACCGGGACAGGGGGCGAGAACGAGCAGTACTTC. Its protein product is CASSTGTGGENEQYF.

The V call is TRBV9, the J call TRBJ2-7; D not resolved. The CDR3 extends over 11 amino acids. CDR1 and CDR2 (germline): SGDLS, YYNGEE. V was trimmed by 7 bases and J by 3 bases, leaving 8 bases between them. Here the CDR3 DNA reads TGTGCCAGCGGACGTGGCTACGAGCAGTACTTC. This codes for CASGRGYEQYF.

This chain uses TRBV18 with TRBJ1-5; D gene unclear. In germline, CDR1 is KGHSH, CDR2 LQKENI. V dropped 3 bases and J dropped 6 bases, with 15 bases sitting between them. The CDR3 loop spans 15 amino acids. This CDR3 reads CASSPSRAVGQPQHF. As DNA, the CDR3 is TGTGCCAGCTCACCTTCTCGGGCAGTTGGTCAGCCCCAGCATTTT.

This chain's CDR3 is CASSTLGGQETQYF. CDR3 nucleotide sequence: TGTGCCAGTAGTACTCTGGGGGGGCAGGAGACCCAGTACTTC. The chain recombines TRBV19 with TRBJ2-5; tentatively, D is TRBD2 (7 bases). The V and J ends lost 4 bases and 5 bases respectively, with 14 bases between them. Germline lookup yields CDR1 LNHDA and CDR2 SQIVND (reference sequence). The CDR3 is 14 residues long.

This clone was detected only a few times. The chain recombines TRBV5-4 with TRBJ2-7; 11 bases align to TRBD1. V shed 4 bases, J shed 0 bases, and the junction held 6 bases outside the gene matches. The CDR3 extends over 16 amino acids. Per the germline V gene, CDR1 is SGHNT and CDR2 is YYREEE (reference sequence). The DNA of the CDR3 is TGTGCCAGCAGCCCATGGACAGGGGGCAGCTCCTACGAGCAGTACTTC. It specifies CASSPWTGGSSYEQYF.

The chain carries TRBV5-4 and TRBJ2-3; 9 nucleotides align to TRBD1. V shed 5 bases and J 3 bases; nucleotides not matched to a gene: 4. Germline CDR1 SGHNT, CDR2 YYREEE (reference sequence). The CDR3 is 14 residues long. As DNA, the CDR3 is TGTGCCAGCAGGGGACAGGGTGGTACAGATACGCAGTATTTT. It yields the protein CASRGQGGTDTQYF.

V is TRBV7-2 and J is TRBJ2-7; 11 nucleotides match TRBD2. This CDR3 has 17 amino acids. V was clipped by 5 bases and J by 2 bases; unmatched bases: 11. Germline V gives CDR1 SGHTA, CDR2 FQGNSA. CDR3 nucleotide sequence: TGTGCCAGCAGCCCCTATGTTATTAGCGGGGGGGCCTACGAGCAGTACTTC. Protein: CASSPYVISGGAYEQYF.

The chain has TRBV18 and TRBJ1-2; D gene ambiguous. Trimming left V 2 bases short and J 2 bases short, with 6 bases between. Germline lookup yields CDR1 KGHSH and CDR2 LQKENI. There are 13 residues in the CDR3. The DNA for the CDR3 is TGTGCCAGCTCACCATTACAGAACTATGGCTACACCTTC. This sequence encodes CASSPLQNYGYTF.

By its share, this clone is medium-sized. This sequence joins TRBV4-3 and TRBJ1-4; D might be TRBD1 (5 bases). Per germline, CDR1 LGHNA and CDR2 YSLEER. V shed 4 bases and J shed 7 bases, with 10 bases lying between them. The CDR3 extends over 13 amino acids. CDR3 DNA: TGCGCCAGCAGCCTTGGGGACGGTGAAAAACTGTTTTTT. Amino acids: CASSLGDGEKLFF.

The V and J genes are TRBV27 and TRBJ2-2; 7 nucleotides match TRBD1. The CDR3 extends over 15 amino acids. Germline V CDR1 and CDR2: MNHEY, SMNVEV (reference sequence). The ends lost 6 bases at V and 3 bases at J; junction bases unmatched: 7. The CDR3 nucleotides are TGTGCCAGCAGAGGTAACAGGGGATACACCGGGGAGCTGTTTTTT. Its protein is CASRGNRGYTGELFF.

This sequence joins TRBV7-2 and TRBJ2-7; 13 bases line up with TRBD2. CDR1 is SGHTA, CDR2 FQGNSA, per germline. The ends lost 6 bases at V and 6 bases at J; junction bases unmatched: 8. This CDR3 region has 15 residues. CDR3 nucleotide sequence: TGTGCCAGCAGTTTTACTAGCGGGGGGGGCCGCGAGCAGTACTTC. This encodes CASSFTSGGGREQYF.

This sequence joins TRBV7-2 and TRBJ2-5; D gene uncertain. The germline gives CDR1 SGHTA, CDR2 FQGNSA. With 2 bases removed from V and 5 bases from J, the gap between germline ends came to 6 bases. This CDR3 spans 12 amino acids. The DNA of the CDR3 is TGTGCCAGCAGCTTATCGAGGGAGACCCAGTACTTC. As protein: CASSLSRETQYF.

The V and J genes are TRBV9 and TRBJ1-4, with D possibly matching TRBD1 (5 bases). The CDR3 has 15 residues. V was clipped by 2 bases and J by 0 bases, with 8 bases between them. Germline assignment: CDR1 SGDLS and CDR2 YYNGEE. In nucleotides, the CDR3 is TGTGCCAGCAGCGTCGGGGGGGCAACTAATGAAAAACTGTTTTTT. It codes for CASSVGGATNEKLFF. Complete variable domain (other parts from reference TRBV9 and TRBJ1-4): DSGVTQTPKHLITATGQRVTLRCSPRSGDLSVYWYQQSLDQGLQFLIQYYNGEERAKGNILERFSAQQFPDLHSELNLSSLELGDSALYFCASSVGGATNEKLFFGSGTQLSVL.

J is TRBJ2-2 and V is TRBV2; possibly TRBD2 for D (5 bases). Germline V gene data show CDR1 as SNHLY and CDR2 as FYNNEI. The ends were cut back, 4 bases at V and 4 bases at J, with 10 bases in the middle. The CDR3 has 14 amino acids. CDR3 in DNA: TGTGCCAGCAGTGCAGAGGGCGGCACCGGGGAGCTGTTTTTT. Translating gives CASSAEGGTGELFF.

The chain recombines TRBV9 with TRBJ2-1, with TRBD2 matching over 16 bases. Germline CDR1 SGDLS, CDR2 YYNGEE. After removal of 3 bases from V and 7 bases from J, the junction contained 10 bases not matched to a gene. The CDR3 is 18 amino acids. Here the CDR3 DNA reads TGTGCCAGCAGCGGACGAGGGACTAGCGGGGGGGCGTGGAATGAGCAGTTCTTC. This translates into CASSGRGTSGGAWNEQFF.

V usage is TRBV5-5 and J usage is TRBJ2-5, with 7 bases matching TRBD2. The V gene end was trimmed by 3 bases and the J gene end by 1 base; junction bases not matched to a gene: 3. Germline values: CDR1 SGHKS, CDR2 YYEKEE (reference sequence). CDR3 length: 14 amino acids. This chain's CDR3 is CASSSGTIQETQYF. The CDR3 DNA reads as TGTGCCAGCAGCTCCGGGACTATCCAAGAGACCCAGTACTTC.

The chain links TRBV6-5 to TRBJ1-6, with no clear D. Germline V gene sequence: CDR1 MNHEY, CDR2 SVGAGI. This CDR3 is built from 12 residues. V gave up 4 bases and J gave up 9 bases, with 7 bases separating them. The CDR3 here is CASSFLGSPLHF. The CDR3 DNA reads TGTGCCAGCAGTTTCCTTGGTTCACCCCTCCACTTT.

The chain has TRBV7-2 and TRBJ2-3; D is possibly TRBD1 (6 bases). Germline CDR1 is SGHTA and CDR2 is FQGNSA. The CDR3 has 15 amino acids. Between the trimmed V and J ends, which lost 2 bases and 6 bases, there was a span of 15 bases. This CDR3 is CASSLTFWQGDTQYF. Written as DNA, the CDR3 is TGTGCCAGCAGCTTAACTTTTTGGCAGGGGGATACGCAGTATTTT.

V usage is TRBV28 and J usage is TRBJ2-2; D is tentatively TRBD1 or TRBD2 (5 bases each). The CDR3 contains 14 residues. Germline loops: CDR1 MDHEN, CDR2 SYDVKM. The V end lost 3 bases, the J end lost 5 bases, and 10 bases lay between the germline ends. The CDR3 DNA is TGTGCCAGCAGTTTGGCAGGGAGAACCGGGGAGCTGTTTTTT. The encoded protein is CASSLAGRTGELFF.

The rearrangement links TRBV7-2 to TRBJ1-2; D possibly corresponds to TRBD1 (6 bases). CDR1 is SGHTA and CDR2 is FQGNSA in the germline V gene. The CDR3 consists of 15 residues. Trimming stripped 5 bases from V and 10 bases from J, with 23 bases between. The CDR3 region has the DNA TGTGCCAGCAGCCCATTGCCGGGGGCTATCGGGGACTACACCTTC. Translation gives CASSPLPGAIGDYTF.

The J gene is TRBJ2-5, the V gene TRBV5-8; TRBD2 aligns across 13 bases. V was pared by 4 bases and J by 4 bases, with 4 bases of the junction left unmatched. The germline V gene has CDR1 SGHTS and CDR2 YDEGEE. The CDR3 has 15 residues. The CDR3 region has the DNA TGTGCCAGCAGCCAGGGACTAGCGGGGTCAGAGACCCAGTACTTC. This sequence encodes CASSQGLAGSETQYF.

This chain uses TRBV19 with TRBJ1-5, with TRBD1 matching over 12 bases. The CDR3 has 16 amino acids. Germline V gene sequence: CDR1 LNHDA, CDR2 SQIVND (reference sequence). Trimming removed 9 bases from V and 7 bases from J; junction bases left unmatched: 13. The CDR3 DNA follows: TGTGCCAGCAAACAAGGGGGGACAGGGGGCACCCAGCCCCAGCATTTT. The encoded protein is CASKQGGTGGTQPQHF. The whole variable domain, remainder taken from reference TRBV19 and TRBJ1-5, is DGGITQSPKYLFRKEGQNVTLSCEQNLNHDAMYWYRQDPGQGLRLIYYSQIVNDFQKGDIAEGYSVSREKKESFPLTVTSAQKNPTAFYLCASKQGGTGGTQPQHFGDGTRLSIL.

The DNA for the CDR3 is TGTGCCAGCAGCTTGGATGGAGGGGTTAATTCACCCCTCCACTTT. Translating gives CASSLDGGVNSPLHF. This chain links TRBV5-5 with TRBJ1-6, with D possibly being TRBD1 (5 bases). Germline values: CDR1 SGHKS, CDR2 YYEKEE (reference sequence). The CDR3 is 15 amino acids. The germline V and J ends were trimmed by 0 bases and 6 bases, with 10 bases remaining between them.

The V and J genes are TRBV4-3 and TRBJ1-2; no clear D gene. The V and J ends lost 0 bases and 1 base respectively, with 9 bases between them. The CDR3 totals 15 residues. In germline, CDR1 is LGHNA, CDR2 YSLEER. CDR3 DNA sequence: TGCGCCAGCAGCCAAGATCCCGGCAGTAACTATGGCTACACCTTC. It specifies CASSQDPGSNYGYTF.

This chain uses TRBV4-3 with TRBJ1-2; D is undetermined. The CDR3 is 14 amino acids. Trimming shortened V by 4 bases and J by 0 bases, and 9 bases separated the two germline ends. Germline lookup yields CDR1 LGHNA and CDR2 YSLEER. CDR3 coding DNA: TGCGCCAGCAGCCCTGCAGGATCTAACTATGGCTACACCTTC. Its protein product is CASSPAGSNYGYTF.

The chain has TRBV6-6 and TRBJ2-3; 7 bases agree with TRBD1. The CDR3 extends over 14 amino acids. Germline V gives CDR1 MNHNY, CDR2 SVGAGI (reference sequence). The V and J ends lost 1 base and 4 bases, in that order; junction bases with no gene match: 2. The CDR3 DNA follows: TGTGCCAGCAGTTACTTAACAGGGGCAGATACGCAGTATTTT. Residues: CASSYLTGADTQYF.

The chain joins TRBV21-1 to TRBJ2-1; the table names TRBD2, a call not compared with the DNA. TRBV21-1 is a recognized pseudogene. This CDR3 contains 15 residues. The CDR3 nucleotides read TGTGCCAGCAGCAGGGGACTAGCTTCCCACAATGAGCAGTTCTTC. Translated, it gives CASSRGLASHNEQFF.